This T cell receptor (beta chain) was observed in a study of blood T cell repertoires in COVID-19. Study-level information: The samples span acute and convalescent COVID-19 from the United States, Italy and Spain.

Original processing notes: Scientists estimated how many nucleated cells there were by amplifying reference gene primers. Produced via immunoSEQ multiplex PCR; TCRdb's table is partial and in-frame only. The D gene and trimming were derived from the DNA, and the V and J assignments and clone size from that table. Found here are roughly 160,000 clones, approximately 74% of them singletons; the top ten hold 3%. The receptor's source is a woman at least 80 years old with acute or convalescent COVID-19. Sequencing was performed on peripheral blood.

In DNA form, the CDR3 reads TGTGCCAGCTCACCTTCCGCCTCCCCAACAGGGTCCACAGGTCACACTGAAGCTTTCTTT. The encoded protein is CASSPSASPTGSTGHTEAFF. The rearrangement links TRBV18 to TRBJ1-1; maybe TRBD1 (6 bases). Germline CDR1 and CDR2: KGHSH and LQKENI. The CDR3 totals 20 residues. The V end was cut by 3 bases, the J end by 3 bases, with 29 bases between.